The T cell receptor beta chain described here comes from a study of blood T cell repertoires in COVID-19. Per the study methods: For nucleated cells, counts were estimated from reference gene primer amplification. TCRdb's table, derived via immunoSEQ multiplex PCR, lists solely in-frame clones and lacks some. V and J calls and clone size are as listed in that table; D and trimming were resolved from the DNA. The repertoire has almost 400,000 clones, more than 75% of them found once; the top ten carry 2.3%. V shed 0 bases and J shed 5 bases, with 13 bases lying between them. CDR1 is MNHEY, CDR2 SVGAGI, per germline. The CDR3 sequence is 16 residues long.

This chain links TRBV6-5 with TRBJ1-4, with D perhaps TRBD1 (5 bases). The sequence derives from a woman in her sixties with COVID-19, enrolled during active disease. The source material was peripheral blood. In DNA, the CDR3 is TGTGCCAGCAGTTACTCGTTCACAGGAGGGAATGAAAAACTGTTTTTT. Translated: CASSYSFTGGNEKLFF.